This TCR beta chain is drawn from a study of vaccination and CD4 T cells after COVID-19. On this clonotype: Antigen: not known.

An Oncomine TCR Beta short-read assay was used to sequence the DNA from cultured CD4+ T cells. TCRdb re-derived calls from the PCR reads in MiXCR, one entry per CDR3 protein. The table lists 15,000 to 20,000 distinct CDR3 sequences, 54% of them singletons. Documented treatment: approximately nine-day PBMC culture with coronavirus spike peptide pools or control peptides (ViraFEST assay). Negative selection was the method that isolated CD4+ T cells after more than 9 days of culture. The material was cultured CD4+ T cells from blood, obtained after SARS-CoV-2 vaccination. The clonotype comes from a human donor with COVID-19.

Here the CDR3 reads CAWSTKGARSPLHF. The CDR3, as DNA: TGTGCCTGGAGTACTAAGGGGGCGCGGTCACCCCTCCACTTT. V usage is TRBV30 and J usage is TRBJ1-6; 7 bases align to TRBD1. CDR1 GTSNPN and CDR2 SVGIG come from the germline V gene (reference sequence). With V trimmed by 2 bases and J by 10 bases, 8 bases remained unmatched. CDR3 length equals 14 residues.